Below are 10 T cell receptor beta chains sequenced from a single sample in a study of OX40 agonist ivuxolimab in advanced cancers. Using immunoSEQ multiplex PCR, the repertoire was profiled, and TCRdb retains in-frame clones only, with some absent. The table lists about 91,000 clones, over 75% of them singletons. The source was CD4+ or CD8+ T cells sorted from blood, collected in a trial of the OX40 agonist ivuxolimab. All receptors derive from an adult with an advanced solid tumor such as melanoma, head and neck, liver or kidney cancer.

The genes are TRBV28 and TRBJ1-5, with TRBD1 as a possible D gene (6 bases). Trimming pared 7 bases from V and 6 bases from J, leaving 16 bases between. The CDR3 is made up of 14 amino acids. From germline, CDR1 is MDHEN and CDR2 SYDVKM. CDR3 in amino acids: CASNPAGASQPQHF. The CDR3 DNA sequence: TGTGCCAGCAATCCAGCAGGGGCTAGTCAGCCCCAGCATTTT. The whole variable domain, remainder taken from reference TRBV28 and TRBJ1-5, is DVKVTQSSRYLVKRTGEKVFLECVQDMDHENMFWYRQDPGLGLRLIYFSYDVKMKEKGDIPEGYSVSREKKERFSLILESASTNQTSMYLCASNPAGASQPQHFGDGTRLSIL.

The V call is TRBV30, the J call TRBJ1-3; TRBD1 matches at 9 bases. From germline, CDR1 is GTSNPN and CDR2 SVGIG (reference sequence). This CDR3 is 20 amino acids long. J gave up 2 bases and V 4 bases, and 21 bases lay outside the gene matches. The DNA for the CDR3 is TGTGCCTGGACCGTCTTTCTACCCGGGACAGGGTCTCCAGCTGGAAACACCATATATTTT. Residues: CAWTVFLPGTGSPAGNTIYF.

With regard to this clone: At one end, the junction sequence differs from germline, possibly due to a read error. The CDR3 region is CASSLDRNTGELVF. The CDR3 DNA reads as TGCGCCAGCAGCTTAGACCGAAACACCGGGGAGCTGGTTTTT. The J gene is TRBJ2-2, the V gene TRBV5-1; D may be TRBD2 (5 bases). CDR3 length equals 14 residues. The germline gives CDR1 SGHRS, CDR2 YFSETQ.

V gene TRBV5-1 combines with J gene TRBJ2-2; TRBD1 matches 9 bases. J gave up 4 bases and V 4 bases, and 8 bases lay outside the gene matches. Germline V CDR1 and CDR2: SGHRS, YFSETQ. The CDR3 covers 16 residues. CDR3 DNA sequence: TGCGCCAGCAGCCTGGACAGGGGCGTCGGCACCGGGGAGCTGTTTTTT. Translating gives CASSLDRGVGTGELFF. Full variable domain (rest looked up from reference TRBV5-1 and TRBJ2-2): KAGVTQTPRYLIKTRGQQVTLSCSPISGHRSVSWYQQTPGQGLQFLFEYFSETQRNKGNFPGRFSGRQFSNSRSEMNVSTLELGDSALYLCASSLDRGVGTGELFFGEGSRLTVL.

The J gene is TRBJ1-1, the V gene TRBV15; D may be TRBD1 (5 bases). The germline gives CDR1 LNHNV, CDR2 YYDKDF (reference sequence). The V gene lost 2 bases and the J gene lost 0 bases, with 16 bases spanning the gap. The CDR3 extends over 17 amino acids. The CDR3 loop is CATSRRRTGTVNTEAFF. In DNA form, the CDR3 reads TGTGCCACCAGCAGACGTAGAACCGGGACGGTGAACACTGAAGCTTTCTTT.

This chain links TRBV7-9 with TRBJ1-1; tentatively, D is TRBD1 (5 bases). The CDR3 loop spans 14 amino acids. Germline CDR1 is SEHNR and CDR2 is FQNEAQ (reference sequence). V was shortened by 5 bases and J by 2 bases, with 12 bases between the two germline ends. The CDR3 coding sequence is TGTGCCAGCAGCACAGACAGATTTAACACTGAAGCTTTCTTT. Its protein product is CASSTDRFNTEAFF.

This clone was recorded once. This chain connects TRBV5-1 to TRBJ1-6; no clear D gene. V shed 7 bases and J shed 14 bases, with 22 bases lying between them. The CDR3 is 14 residues long. Germline-derived CDR1 and CDR2 are SGHRS and YFSETQ. The CDR3 loop reads CASQESRPAAALHF. Written as DNA, the CDR3 is TGCGCCAGCCAAGAGTCTCGACCGGCAGCGGCCCTCCACTTT.

Worth noting for this clone: Germline and junction disagree at one end, which may indicate a read error. This sequence joins TRBV6-1 and TRBJ1-5, with 9 bases lining up with TRBD1. The CDR3 contains 16 residues. Germline CDR1 MNHNS, CDR2 SASEGT. In nucleotides, the CDR3 is TGTGCCATCAGTGAGTCGATAACAGGGGGCCGCCAGCCCCAGCATTTT. The encoded protein is CAISESITGGRQPQHF.

The DNA for the CDR3 is TGTGCCAGCAGCTTCGAACAGGCAGTCACCGGGGAGCTGTTTTTT. Protein product: CASSFEQAVTGELFF. The rearrangement uses TRBV7-9 and TRBJ2-2; D may be TRBD1 (5 bases). The germline gives CDR1 SEHNR, CDR2 FQNEAQ (reference sequence). The CDR3 is made up of 15 amino acids. V was trimmed by 3 bases and J by 4 bases, leaving 12 bases between them.

A single count supports this clone. CDR3 protein: CAISEAGGSHTQYF. DNA for the CDR3: TGTGCCATCAGTGAGGCTGGGGGTTCGCATACGCAGTATTTT. The V gene is TRBV10-3, the J gene TRBJ2-3; possibly TRBD1 or TRBD2 for D (5 bases each). V lost 2 bases, J lost 7 bases, and 13 bases lay in between. The germline CDR1 and CDR2 sequences are ENHRY and SYGVKD. The length of the CDR3 is 14 residues.